Below are 12 T cell receptor beta chains sequenced from a single sample in a study of blood T cell repertoires in COVID-19. The method was immunoSEQ multiplex PCR; TCRdb's version includes in-frame clones alone and lacks a portion of them. In the table there are roughly 280,000 clones, 70% to 90% of which are singletons. The sequencing input was peripheral blood. These receptors were obtained from a woman in her seventies with acute or convalescent COVID-19.

The chain carries TRBV3-1 (or the pseudogene TRBV3-2) and TRBJ2-7; D is perhaps TRBD2 (5 bases). The V end lost 4 bases, the J end lost 0 bases, and 10 bases lay between the germline ends. The CDR3 is 14 amino acids. Germline assignment: CDR1 LGHDT and CDR2 YNNKEL (reference sequence). The CDR3 sequence: CASSRRGHSYEQYF. As DNA, the CDR3 is TGTGCCAGCAGCCGCAGAGGGCACTCCTACGAGCAGTACTTC.

This chain uses TRBV7-3 with TRBJ2-5; D is perhaps TRBD2 (6 bases). CDR1 is SGHTA and CDR2 is FQGTGA in the germline V gene. This CDR3 contains 15 residues. V was cut by 5 bases and J by 1 base, with 14 bases left in between. CDR3 loop: CASSPGTGFQETQYF. CDR3 coding DNA: TGTGCCAGCAGCCCCGGGACTGGGTTCCAAGAGACCCAGTACTTC.

The chain is built from TRBV19 and TRBJ2-7, with D maybe TRBD2 (5 bases). Looked up from germline, CDR1 is LNHDA and CDR2 is SQIVND (reference sequence). V was shortened by 9 bases and J by 3 bases, with 24 bases between the two germline ends. The length of the CDR3 is 16 residues. The DNA for the CDR3 is TGTGCCAGCCTACCTGGTGGAAAGAGCGGATTCTACGAGCAGTACTTC. This gives the protein CASLPGGKSGFYEQYF. Filled out from reference TRBV19 and TRBJ2-7, the complete variable domain reads DGGITQSPKYLFRKEGQNVTLSCEQNLNHDAMYWYRQDPGQGLRLIYYSQIVNDFQKGDIAEGYSVSREKKESFPLTVTSAQKNPTAFYLCASLPGGKSGFYEQYFGPGTRLTVT.

The rearrangement links TRBV27 to TRBJ1-1, with D perhaps matching TRBD1 (6 bases). Germline V CDR1 and CDR2: MNHEY, SMNVEV (reference sequence). V lost 6 bases and J lost 6, with 11 bases in between. The CDR3 spans 12 residues. CDR3 in DNA: TGTGCCAGCAGGACACAGGGTTCTGAAGCTTTCTTT. Amino acid sequence: CASRTQGSEAFF.

A single count supports this clone. The CDR3 spells CASSLVADTFTDTQYF. In DNA, the CDR3 is TGTGCCAGCAGCTTAGTGGCAGACACATTCACAGATACGCAGTATTTT. V and J are TRBV11-1 and TRBJ2-3, with D unresolved. V lost 1 base, J lost 2 bases, and 13 bases lay in between. The V gene's germline CDR1 is SGHAT and CDR2 FQDESV (reference sequence). CDR3 length: 16 amino acids.

The V and J genes are TRBV19 and TRBJ2-2, with D perhaps TRBD1 (5 bases). Per germline, CDR1 LNHDA and CDR2 SQIVND (reference sequence). The CDR3 runs to 13 residues. V was pared by 4 bases and J by 8 bases, with 11 bases between. CDR3 DNA sequence: TGTGCCAGTAGTAATCAGGGTTGGGGGGAGCTGTTTTTT. It translates to CASSNQGWGELFF.

V is TRBV9 and J is TRBJ2-1; 8 positions match TRBD2. The CDR3 has 17 amino acids. The germline V gene encodes CDR1 SGDLS and CDR2 YYNGEE. V gave up 3 bases and J gave up 0 bases; unmatched junction bases: 8. This CDR3 is CASSGGRGGSSYNEQFF. The CDR3, as DNA: TGTGCCAGCAGCGGAGGACGGGGGGGGAGCTCCTACAATGAGCAGTTCTTC.

The J gene is TRBJ1-2, the V gene TRBV11-2; D is ambiguous. The V and J ends lost 1 base and 10 bases respectively, with 7 bases between them. Germline CDR1 SGHAT, CDR2 FQNNGV. The CDR3 is 11 residues long. The CDR3 spells CASSLARSYTF. The CDR3 DNA reads as TGTGCCAGCAGCTTAGCCAGGTCCTACACCTTC.

This clone came up once. The chain combines TRBV5-5 with TRBJ1-1; TRBD1 matches at 8 bases. This CDR3 has 13 amino acids. J gave up 14 bases and V 2 bases, and 11 bases lay outside the gene matches. CDR1 is SGHKS, CDR2 YYEKEE, per germline (reference sequence). Here the CDR3 reads CASSFRDRRPPFF. The CDR3 DNA reads TGTGCCAGCAGCTTCCGGGACAGGAGGCCCCCCTTCTTT.

This clone was observed a few times. V usage is TRBV5-1 and J usage is TRBJ1-2; TRBD1 might be the D (5 bases). CDR1 and CDR2 (germline): SGHRS, YFSETQ. This CDR3 spans 14 amino acids. V was shortened by 0 bases and J by 8 bases, with 14 bases between the two germline ends. The CDR3 DNA sequence: TGCGCCAGCAGCTTGGAGGCCCCAGGGAAGGGCTACACCTTC. It specifies CASSLEAPGKGYTF. Full variable domain (rest looked up from reference TRBV5-1 and TRBJ1-2): KAGVTQTPRYLIKTRGQQVTLSCSPISGHRSVSWYQQTPGQGLQFLFEYFSETQRNKGNFPGRFSGRQFSNSRSEMNVSTLELGDSALYLCASSLEAPGKGYTFGSGTRLTVV.

This chain links TRBV2 with TRBJ2-5; D might be TRBD1 (5 bases). Trimming left V 0 bases short and J 4 bases short, with 15 bases between. The length of the CDR3 is 16 residues. The germline V gene encodes CDR1 SNHLY and CDR2 FYNNEI. The CDR3 bases are TGTGCCAGCAGTGAAGCTAAGGGGCAGGGTGGAGAGACCCAGTACTTC. This gives the protein CASSEAKGQGGETQYF. Full variable domain (missing parts from reference TRBV2 and TRBJ2-5): EPEVTQTPSHQVTQMGQEVILRCVPISNHLYFYWYRQILGQKVEFLVSFYNNEISEKSEIFDDQFSVERPDGSNFTLKIRSTKLEDSAMYFCASSEAKGQGGETQYFGPGTRLLVL.

This clone was seen once. CDR3 sequence: CASSLGSYNSPLHF. CDR3 nucleotide sequence: TGTGCCAGCAGCCTGGGGAGTTACAATTCACCCCTCCACTTT. The chain has TRBV14 and TRBJ1-6; D not certain. Trimming cost V 4 bases and J 7 bases, with 11 bases left between them. The length of the CDR3 is 14 residues. From germline, CDR1 is SGHDN and CDR2 FVKESK.